This TCR beta chain appears in the sequencing data of a study of T cells in Graves' hyperthyroidism and ophthalmopathy. General observations from the study: A model of 13 V-J pairs discriminated ophthalmopathy from stable hyperthyroidism. Among thyroid clonotypes expanded above 0.001, most also appeared in blood.

This clonotype was found many times. Its antigen is undetermined. Amplification targeted TCR beta CDR3 regions from RNA transcripts. TCR CDR3 underwent first-round RT-PCR with the HTBI primer set. One entry per CDR3 protein results from TCRdb running MiXCR on the multiplex PCR reads. The sample lists approximately 410,000 distinct CDR3 sequences; roughly 15% were seen once. The study defined stable Graves' hyperthyroidism as no ophthalmopathy progression within 18 months. V was shortened by 1 base and J by 4 bases, with 19 bases between the two germline ends. The CDR3 runs to 17 residues. Germline-derived CDR1 and CDR2 are SGHAT and FQDESV (reference sequence).

Sequencing was done on a sample of blood. This TCR was recovered from a woman aged 18 to 35 with Graves' hyperthyroidism. This sequence joins TRBV11-1 and TRBJ1-1; D possibly corresponds to TRBD1 (6 bases). DNA of the CDR3: TGTGCCAGCAGCTTAGTCGGAGTACTAGGGGGGGCCACTGAAGCTTTCTTT. It specifies CASSLVGVLGGATEAFF.